The 24 T cell receptor beta chains below all came from one sample that was sequenced in a study of shared clonotypes between healthy human individuals (dated by TCRdb to about 2020). For the CD8 naive samples, CD45RO-negative cells were positively selected for CCR7, yielding a CD45RA+CCR7+ population from which TemRA cells were excluded. Libraries came from the immunoSEQ multiplex PCR assay. TCRdb mirrors the immuneACCESS table, restricted to in-frame sequences. Some clones are absent from its copies; in checked studies, under half trace to an unresolved V gene, and the reason for the others is unknown. The sample table shows hundreds of thousands of clones, and about 96% are seen once. The leading ten clones occupy about 0.12% of the sample. What was sequenced was naive CD8+ T cells sorted from blood. The label giving this sample's cell subset or site can be read as: CD45RA+CCR7+. The receptor set was obtained from a woman aged 25 to 39 in good health.

The rearrangement joins TRBV19 to TRBJ2-1, with TRBD2 identical over 7 bases. Trimming took 7 bases from V and 0 from J; bases not matched to a gene: 9. Germline V gene sequence: CDR1 LNHDA, CDR2 SQIVND (reference sequence). CDR3 size: 16 residues. CDR3 sequence reads: CASKGNLAASYNEQFF. In nucleotides, the CDR3 is TGTGCCAGTAAAGGAAATCTAGCGGCCTCCTACAATGAGCAGTTCTTC. Full variable domain (rest looked up from reference TRBV19 and TRBJ2-1): DGGITQSPKYLFRKEGQNVTLSCEQNLNHDAMYWYRQDPGQGLRLIYYSQIVNDFQKGDIAEGYSVSREKKESFPLTVTSAQKNPTAFYLCASKGNLAASYNEQFFGPGTRLTVL.

The chain joins TRBV27 to TRBJ2-1; D may be TRBD2 (9 bases). CDR1 is MNHEY, CDR2 SMNVEV, per germline (reference sequence). Trimming cost V 2 bases and J 1 base, with 21 bases left between them. The length of the CDR3 is 19 residues. The CDR3 DNA is TGTGCCAGCAGTTTAAGCGCAGGGGGCCTAGCGGGATCCTACAATGAGCAGTTCTTC. Translated: CASSLSAGGLAGSYNEQFF.

This chain uses TRBV15 with TRBJ1-5, with a weak D call TRBD1 (5 bases). Germline V gene lookup returns CDR1 LNHNV and CDR2 YYDKDF (reference sequence). The CDR3 loop spans 15 amino acids. V was cut by 5 bases and J by 0 bases, with 11 bases left in between. CDR3 in DNA: TGTGCCACCAGCGATGCAGGGTATAGCAATCAGCCCCAGCATTTT. This encodes CATSDAGYSNQPQHF. Variable domain in full (rest from reference TRBV15 and TRBJ1-5): DAMVIQNPRYQVTQFGKPVTLSCSQTLNHNVMYWYQQKSSQAPKLLFHYYDKDFNNEADTPDNFQSRRPNTSFCFLDIRSPGLGDTAMYLCATSDAGYSNQPQHFGDGTRLSIL.

The chain carries TRBV27 and TRBJ2-7; no firm D call. The CDR3 sequence is 15 residues long. Germline V gene data show CDR1 as MNHEY and CDR2 as SMNVEV (reference sequence). V shed 0 bases and J shed 0 bases, with 9 bases lying between them. The CDR3 DNA is TGTGCCAGCAGTTTATCTGCAGGAACCTCCTACGAGCAGTACTTC. Residues: CASSLSAGTSYEQYF.

The rearrangement joins TRBV4-1 to TRBJ2-5; D not resolved. Trimming cost V 1 base and J 2 bases, with 8 bases left between them. The CDR3 consists of 14 residues. Germline V gene lookup returns CDR1 MGHRA and CDR2 YSYEKL. The CDR3 coding sequence is TGCGCCAGCAGCCAAGCCGGGTTACAAGAGACCCAGTACTTC. It encodes CASSQAGLQETQYF.

The rearrangement uses TRBV29-1 and TRBJ2-2, with 10 bases that match TRBD2. The germline V gene has CDR1 SQVTM and CDR2 ANQGSEA. The trim removed 4 bases at V and 4 bases at J, leaving 9 bases unmatched. The CDR3 is 16 amino acids. CDR3 coding DNA: TGCAGCGTTGGAGGCCTAGCGGGAGTCGGCACCGGGGAGCTGTTTTTT. It codes for CSVGGLAGVGTGELFF.

The rearrangement uses TRBV28 and TRBJ2-5; D is possibly TRBD2 (5 bases). The germline V gene has CDR1 MDHEN and CDR2 SYDVKM. Trimming removed 6 bases at V and 7 bases at J, with 21 bases between. CDR3 length: 15 residues. The CDR3 sequence: CASRIPGSKLGTQYF. The CDR3 DNA is TGTGCCAGCAGAATACCGGGATCCAAACTTGGGACCCAGTACTTC.

Here the CDR3 DNA reads TGCGCCAGCAGTGATCGGCGGGACGGACCCTACGAGCAGTACTTC. Its protein is CASSDRRDGPYEQYF. The J gene is TRBJ2-7, the V gene TRBV10-2; tentatively, D is TRBD2 (6 bases). CDR3 length: 15 amino acids. Trimming shortened V by 3 bases and J by 2 bases, and 14 bases separated the two germline ends. Germline assignment: CDR1 WSHSY and CDR2 SAAADI.

This chain connects TRBV19 to TRBJ2-3; D is unclear. The length of the CDR3 is 16 residues. Looked up from germline, CDR1 is LNHDA and CDR2 is SQIVND (reference sequence). V shed 1 base and J shed 0 bases, with 11 bases lying between them. The CDR3 is CASSIAAESSTDTQYF. CDR3 DNA: TGTGCCAGTAGTATAGCGGCAGAATCTAGCACAGATACGCAGTATTTT. The whole variable domain, remainder taken from reference TRBV19 and TRBJ2-3, is DGGITQSPKYLFRKEGQNVTLSCEQNLNHDAMYWYRQDPGQGLRLIYYSQIVNDFQKGDIAEGYSVSREKKESFPLTVTSAQKNPTAFYLCASSIAAESSTDTQYFGPGTRLTVL.

CDR3 in DNA: TGTGCCAGCAGTTACAGGGGCAGGGACTTCTACAATGAGCAGTTCTTC. Its translation: CASSYRGRDFYNEQFF. This rearrangement joins TRBV6-5 to TRBJ2-1, with a tentative D call TRBD2 (6 bases). Germline V gene lookup returns CDR1 MNHEY and CDR2 SVGAGI. The CDR3 spans 16 residues. V dropped 2 bases and J dropped 3 bases, with 14 bases sitting between them.

V gene TRBV20-1 combines with J gene TRBJ2-3; D not certain. Per germline, CDR1 DFQATT and CDR2 SNEGSKA (reference sequence). Trimming removed 1 base from V and 7 bases from J, with 6 bases in between. This CDR3 comprises 11 residues. The CDR3 DNA sequence: TGCAGTGCTAGAGTAGTAAATACGCAGTATTTT. Protein: CSARVVNTQYF.

CDR3 in DNA: TGCGCCAGCAGCTCCACAGCCCCTACCTACGAGCAGTACTTC. Its protein is CASSSTAPTYEQYF. The chain recombines TRBV5-1 with TRBJ2-7, with D unclear. The CDR3 extends over 14 amino acids. The V gene lost 3 bases and the J gene lost 2 bases, with 12 bases spanning the gap. The V gene's germline CDR1 is SGHRS and CDR2 YFSETQ.

The chain joins TRBV5-1 to TRBJ1-2; 12 nucleotides align to TRBD1. Per the germline V gene, CDR1 is SGHRS and CDR2 is YFSETQ. V lost 7 bases, J lost 2 bases, and 3 bases stayed unmatched. The CDR3 consists of 14 residues. The CDR3 region is CASAGTGGNYGYTF. CDR3 nucleotides: TGCGCCAGCGCTGGGACAGGGGGCAACTATGGCTACACCTTC.

Details on this clone: The sample has other DNA sequences that encode this CDR3 too. The chain employs TRBV19 and TRBJ2-7, with 7 bases fitting TRBD2. V was clipped by 6 bases and J by 3 bases; unmatched bases: 8. This CDR3 is built from 14 residues. Germline V CDR1 and CDR2: LNHDA, SQIVND (reference sequence). The CDR3 nucleotides are TGTGCCAGTAGCACCCGACTAGCCGGCTACGAGCAGTACTTC. It translates to CASSTRLAGYEQYF. The full variable domain, rest sourced from reference TRBV19 and TRBJ2-7, is DGGITQSPKYLFRKEGQNVTLSCEQNLNHDAMYWYRQDPGQGLRLIYYSQIVNDFQKGDIAEGYSVSREKKESFPLTVTSAQKNPTAFYLCASSTRLAGYEQYFGPGTRLTVT.

Only one count was recorded for this clone. V usage is TRBV11-2 and J usage is TRBJ2-7; no clear D gene. Trimming took off 4 bases at V and 4 bases at J, with 17 bases between the two ends. This CDR3 has 15 residues. CDR1 SGHAT and CDR2 FQNNGV come from the germline V gene. As DNA, the CDR3 is TGTGCCAGCAGCTGGCAGGCCGATCCAAGTTACGAGCAGTACTTC. Translating it yields CASSWQADPSYEQYF.

J is TRBJ2-2 and V is TRBV4-1, with 7 bases matching TRBD1. Germline values: CDR1 MGHRA, CDR2 YSYEKL. V lost 4 bases, J lost 5 bases, and 7 bases stayed unmatched. The CDR3 runs 15 residues. CDR3 DNA: TGCGCCAGCAGCCTACGAGGGGGCGATACCGGGGAGCTGTTTTTT. Translation gives CASSLRGGDTGELFF.

This clone was seen just once. The chain recombines TRBV10-1 with TRBJ2-1; D not resolved. Germline-derived CDR1 and CDR2 are WNHNN and SYGVQD (reference sequence). The CDR3 extends over 13 amino acids. V lost 3 bases and J lost 9, with 12 bases in between. The CDR3 is CASSEFGIGEQFF. The DNA of the CDR3 is TGCGCCAGCAGTGAATTTGGGATCGGTGAGCAGTTCTTC.

The chain employs TRBV29-1 and TRBJ2-3; D gene ambiguous. The CDR3 runs 15 residues. V lost 6 bases, J lost 1 base, and 17 bases lay in between. Germline CDR1 reads SQVTM; CDR2 reads ANQGSEA. The CDR3 nucleotides are TGCAGCGTCTACACCCCGGACGTCCGCACAGATACGCAGTATTTT. Its protein is CSVYTPDVRTDTQYF.

This chain uses TRBV28 with TRBJ1-2; 9 positions match TRBD1. Germline V gene lookup returns CDR1 MDHEN and CDR2 SYDVKM. The ends lost 5 bases at V and 4 bases at J; junction bases unmatched: 5. This CDR3 is built from 14 residues. The CDR3 coding sequence is TGTGCCAGCAGTCCAAGGACAGGGGCCTATGGCTACACCTTC. Its translation: CASSPRTGAYGYTF.

This clone occurred once. The rearrangement links TRBV23-1 to TRBJ1-1; no definite D call. TRBV23-1 is reported as an ORF; its role is uncertain. V gave up 4 bases and J gave up 1 base, with 7 bases separating them. The CDR3 is made up of 13 amino acids. The CDR3 nucleotides read TGCGCCAGCAGTCGTCAGCAGAACACTGAAGCTTTCTTT. Protein product: CASSRQQNTEAFF.

This chain uses TRBV5-6 with TRBJ2-1; tentative D call: TRBD1 (5 bases). CDR1 SGHDT and CDR2 YYEEEE come from the germline V gene. Trimming removed 0 bases at V and 4 bases at J, with 23 bases between. The CDR3 is made up of 19 amino acids. The CDR3, as DNA: TGTGCCAGCAGCTTGGCCAACATCCTTGTCCAGGGTCCGTACAATGAGCAGTTCTTC. Protein: CASSLANILVQGPYNEQFF. Complete variable domain (other parts from reference TRBV5-6 and TRBJ2-1): DAGVTQSPTHLIKTRGQQVTLRCSPKSGHDTVSWYQQALGQGPQFIFQYYEEEERQRGNFPDRFSGHQFPNYSSELNVNALLLGDSALYLCASSLANILVQGPYNEQFFGPGTRLTVL.

Here the CDR3 reads CASSPGGVKEQYF. CDR3 sequence (DNA): TGTGCCAGCAGCCCGGGAGGAGTGAAGGAGCAGTACTTC. The chain employs TRBV7-9 and TRBJ2-5; 7 nucleotides line up with TRBD2. The ends lost 5 bases at V and 11 bases at J; junction bases unmatched: 11. Looked up from germline, CDR1 is SEHNR and CDR2 is FQNEAQ (reference sequence). The CDR3 sequence is 13 residues long.

The chain recombines TRBV27 with TRBJ2-1; 9 bases align to TRBD2. V lost 5 bases to trimming and J lost 8 bases; unmatched junction nucleotides: 7. The CDR3 totals 14 residues. Germline values: CDR1 MNHEY, CDR2 SMNVEV (reference sequence). The CDR3 DNA follows: TGTGCCAGCAGTGCCGGGACTAGCCTCGATGAGCAGTTCTTC. It specifies CASSAGTSLDEQFF.

The V gene is TRBV7-9, the J gene TRBJ2-7; TRBD2 matches 14 bases. The germline gives CDR1 SEHNR, CDR2 FQNEAQ (reference sequence). This CDR3 contains 16 residues. Trimming removed 4 bases from V and 4 bases from J; junction bases left unmatched: 6. CDR3 bases: TGTGCCAGCAGCTCCCCCCGGACTAGCGGGGGGTACGAGCAGTACTTC. Amino acid sequence: CASSSPRTSGGYEQYF.